Below are 13 T cell receptor beta chains sequenced from a single sample in a study of cytomegalovirus exposure and HLA in healthy donors. It was with 60 Vbeta and 13 Jbeta primers that the PCR ran. Only in-frame clones appear in the TCRdb table, and some are missing; sequencing was by immunoSEQ multiplex PCR. The data contain around 200,000 clones, 75% to 85% of them singletons. The specimen was PBMCs. These receptors were taken from a boy younger than 18 in good health and CMV-seronegative.

The CDR3 region is CASSIAGGETQYF. CDR3 in DNA: TGTGCCAGTAGTATCGCAGGGGGAGAGACCCAGTACTTC. The chain links TRBV19 to TRBJ2-5, with 7 nucleotides matching TRBD1. CDR3 length equals 13 residues. CDR1 LNHDA and CDR2 SQIVND come from the germline V gene (reference sequence). After removal of 3 bases from V and 4 bases from J, the junction contained 2 bases not matched to a gene.

The V and J genes are TRBV30 and TRBJ1-1, with TRBD1 matching 8 bases. Germline CDR1 GTSNPN, CDR2 SVGIG (reference sequence). The CDR3 is 14 amino acids. V was pared by 4 bases and J by 6 bases, with 10 bases of the junction left unmatched. The CDR3 loop is CAWNSDRAGAEAFF. In nucleotides, the CDR3 is TGTGCCTGGAACTCGGACAGGGCGGGGGCTGAAGCTTTCTTT.

The chain carries TRBV6-5 and TRBJ1-1; 7 positions agree with TRBD1. The CDR3 is 14 amino acids. After removal of 5 bases from V and 5 bases from J, the junction contained 8 bases not matched to a gene. The germline gives CDR1 MNHEY, CDR2 SVGAGI. Written as DNA, the CDR3 is TGTGCCAGCAGTCTCAGGGACAGTTGGACTGAAGCTTTCTTT. It codes for CASSLRDSWTEAFF.

CDR3 DNA sequence: TGTGCCAGTAGTATAGTAGTATCTAACCACTTCTCCGAGCAGTACTTC. This encodes CASSIVVSNHFSEQYF. This chain uses TRBV19 with TRBJ2-7; no clear D gene. CDR1 is LNHDA, CDR2 SQIVND, per germline (reference sequence). V lost 1 base and J lost 6, with 19 bases in between. The CDR3 length is 16 residues.

About this clone itself: The same CDR3 arises from other DNA sequences in this sample as well. V is TRBV9 and J is TRBJ1-1; 9 nucleotides align to TRBD1. The CDR3 has 14 residues. The V gene's germline CDR1 is SGDLS and CDR2 YYNGEE. V lost 0 bases to trimming and J lost 3 bases; unmatched junction nucleotides: 0. CDR3: CASSVGQGDTEAFF. CDR3 nucleotide sequence: TGTGCCAGCAGCGTAGGACAGGGGGACACTGAAGCTTTCTTT.

The J gene is TRBJ1-5, the V gene TRBV11-2, with TRBD1 matching 8 bases. This CDR3 comprises 18 residues. V shed 0 bases, J shed 0 bases, and the junction held 7 bases outside the gene matches. The germline V gene encodes CDR1 SGHAT and CDR2 FQNNGV. The CDR3 coding sequence is TGTGCCAGCAGCTTAGACTGGGACGACAGGGGTAGCAATCAGCCCCAGCATTTT. As protein: CASSLDWDDRGSNQPQHF. Full variable domain (rest looked up from reference TRBV11-2 and TRBJ1-5): EAGVAQSPRYKIIEKRQSVAFWCNPISGHATLYWYQQILGQGPKLLIQFQNNGVVDDSQLPKDRFSAERLKGVDSTLKIQPAKLEDSAVYLCASSLDWDDRGSNQPQHFGDGTRLSIL.

V and J are TRBV5-8 and TRBJ1-1; D ambiguous. From germline, CDR1 is SGHTS and CDR2 YDEGEE. The CDR3 is made up of 17 amino acids. Trimming shortened V by 4 bases and J by 4 bases, and 23 bases separated the two germline ends. The CDR3 sequence: CASSVDRTQPGGTEAFF. The CDR3 DNA is TGTGCCAGCAGCGTCGACCGGACTCAACCCGGAGGCACTGAAGCTTTCTTT.

This clone was detected a few times. The J gene is TRBJ2-7, the V gene TRBV11-2; weak D call: TRBD2 (5 bases). The CDR3 length is 17 residues. With 6 bases removed from V and 8 bases from J, the gap between germline ends came to 29 bases. Per the germline V gene, CDR1 is SGHAT and CDR2 is FQNNGV. CDR3 residues: CASSPPSSPGPLEKQYF. Written as DNA, the CDR3 is TGTGCCAGCAGTCCTCCTTCTAGCCCGGGCCCCCTGGAAAAGCAGTACTTC.

This chain links TRBV2 with TRBJ1-5, with D unclear. Trimming removed 7 bases at V and 0 bases at J, with 10 bases between. Looked up from germline, CDR1 is SNHLY and CDR2 is FYNNEI. The CDR3 contains 14 residues. The CDR3 sequence: CASKRDFSNQPQHF. CDR3 DNA sequence: TGTGCCAGCAAGAGAGACTTTAGCAATCAGCCCCAGCATTTT. Variable domain in full (rest from reference TRBV2 and TRBJ1-5): EPEVTQTPSHQVTQMGQEVILRCVPISNHLYFYWYRQILGQKVEFLVSFYNNEISEKSEIFDDQFSVERPDGSNFTLKIRSTKLEDSAMYFCASKRDFSNQPQHFGDGTRLSIL.

V gene TRBV7-9 combines with J gene TRBJ1-4, with TRBD1 identical over 7 bases. Germline assignment: CDR1 SEHNR and CDR2 FQNEAQ (reference sequence). V was pared by 3 bases and J by 0 bases, with 1 base of the junction left unmatched. The CDR3 runs to 15 residues. The CDR3 coding sequence is TGTGCCAGCAGCTTCGGGACAGCAACTAATGAAAAACTGTTTTTT. Translated, it gives CASSFGTATNEKLFF. The full variable domain, its missing parts supplied by reference TRBV7-9 and TRBJ1-4, is DTGVSQNPRHKITKRGQNVTFRCDPISEHNRLYWYRQTLGQGPEFLTYFQNEAQLEKSRLLSDRFSAERPKGSFSTLEIQRTEQGDSAMYLCASSFGTATNEKLFFGSGTQLSVL.

This chain joins TRBV11-1 and TRBJ2-5; the match to TRBD1 covers 8 bases. The length of the CDR3 is 14 residues. The germline V gene has CDR1 SGHAT and CDR2 FQDESV (reference sequence). The V gene end was trimmed by 5 bases and the J gene end by 4 bases; junction bases not matched to a gene: 6. CDR3 residues: CASSEDRVGETQYF. The CDR3 DNA follows: TGTGCCAGCAGCGAGGACAGGGTCGGAGAGACCCAGTACTTC.

The chain carries TRBV5-1 and TRBJ1-1; no firm D call. Trimming shortened V by 4 bases and J by 1 base, and 8 bases separated the two germline ends. Germline CDR1 and CDR2: SGHRS and YFSETQ. This CDR3 comprises 13 residues. CDR3 nucleotide sequence: TGCGCCAGCAGCCCCCCGGGGAACACTGAAGCTTTCTTT. It encodes CASSPPGNTEAFF.

This sequence joins TRBV5-1 and TRBJ1-4; D gene uncertain. The CDR3 sequence is 14 residues long. The germline V gene has CDR1 SGHRS and CDR2 YFSETQ. Trimming pared 2 bases from V and 0 bases from J, leaving 5 bases between. For the CDR3, the DNA is TGCGCCAGCAGCTTTTCGGCAACTAATGAAAAACTGTTTTTT. It codes for CASSFSATNEKLFF.